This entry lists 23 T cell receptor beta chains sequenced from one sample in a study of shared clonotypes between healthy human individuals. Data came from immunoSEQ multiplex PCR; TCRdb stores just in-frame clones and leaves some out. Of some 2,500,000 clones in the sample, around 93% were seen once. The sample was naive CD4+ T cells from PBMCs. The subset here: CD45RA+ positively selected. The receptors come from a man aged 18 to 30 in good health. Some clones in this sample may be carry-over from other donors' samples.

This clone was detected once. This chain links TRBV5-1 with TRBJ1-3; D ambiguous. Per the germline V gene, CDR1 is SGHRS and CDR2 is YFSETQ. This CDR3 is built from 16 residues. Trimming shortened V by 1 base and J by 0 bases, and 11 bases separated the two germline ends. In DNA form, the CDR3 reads TGCGCCAGCAGCTTGTCTGCAGACCACTCTGGAAACACCATATATTTT. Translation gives CASSLSADHSGNTIYF.

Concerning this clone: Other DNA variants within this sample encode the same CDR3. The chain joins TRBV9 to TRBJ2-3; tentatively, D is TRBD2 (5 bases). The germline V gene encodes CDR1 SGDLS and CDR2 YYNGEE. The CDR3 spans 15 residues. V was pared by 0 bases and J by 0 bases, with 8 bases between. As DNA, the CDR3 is TGTGCCAGCAGCGTAGGGCCGGGAAGCACAGATACGCAGTATTTT. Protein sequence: CASSVGPGSTDTQYF.

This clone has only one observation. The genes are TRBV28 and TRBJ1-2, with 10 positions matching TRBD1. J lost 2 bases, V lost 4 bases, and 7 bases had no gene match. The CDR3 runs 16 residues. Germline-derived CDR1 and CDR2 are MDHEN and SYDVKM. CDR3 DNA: TGTGCCAGCAGTTCCGAGGGACAGGGGAGGAACTATGGCTACACCTTC. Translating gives CASSSEGQGRNYGYTF.

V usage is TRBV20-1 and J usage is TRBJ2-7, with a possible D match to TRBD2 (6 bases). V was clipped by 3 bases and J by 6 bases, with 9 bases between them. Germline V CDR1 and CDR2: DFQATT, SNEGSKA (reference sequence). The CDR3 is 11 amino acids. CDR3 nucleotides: TGCAGTGCTAGCCGGGGGTCCGAGCAGTACTTC. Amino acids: CSASRGSEQYF.

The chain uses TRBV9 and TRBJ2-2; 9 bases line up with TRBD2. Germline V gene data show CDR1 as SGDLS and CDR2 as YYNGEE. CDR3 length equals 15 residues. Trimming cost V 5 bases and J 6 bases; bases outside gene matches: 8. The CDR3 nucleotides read TGTGCCAGCAGTTTTAGCGGGAGCTATCCCGGGGAGCTGTTTTTT. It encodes CASSFSGSYPGELFF.

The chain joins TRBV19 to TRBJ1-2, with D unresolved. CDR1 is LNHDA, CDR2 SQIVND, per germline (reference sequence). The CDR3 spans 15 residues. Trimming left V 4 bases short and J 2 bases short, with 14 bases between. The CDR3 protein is CASSTQTALNYGYTF. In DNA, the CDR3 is TGTGCCAGTAGTACCCAGACTGCTCTCAACTATGGCTACACCTTC.

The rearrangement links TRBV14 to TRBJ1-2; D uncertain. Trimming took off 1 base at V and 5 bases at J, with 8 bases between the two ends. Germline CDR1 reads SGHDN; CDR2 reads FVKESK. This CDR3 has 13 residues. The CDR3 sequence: CASSQGIWYGYTF. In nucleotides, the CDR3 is TGTGCCAGCAGCCAAGGAATTTGGTATGGCTACACCTTC.

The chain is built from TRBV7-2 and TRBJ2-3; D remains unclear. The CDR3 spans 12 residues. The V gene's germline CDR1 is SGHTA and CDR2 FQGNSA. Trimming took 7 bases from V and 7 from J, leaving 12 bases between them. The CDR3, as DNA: TGTGCCAGCACCTACTACTCTAATACGCAGTATTTT. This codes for CASTYYSNTQYF.

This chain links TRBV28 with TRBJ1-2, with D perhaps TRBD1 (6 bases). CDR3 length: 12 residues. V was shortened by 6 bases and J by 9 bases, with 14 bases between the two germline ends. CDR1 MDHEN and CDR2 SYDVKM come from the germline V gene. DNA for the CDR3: TGTGCCAGCAGACCAGGGGATCCGAGCTACACCTTC. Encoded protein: CASRPGDPSYTF.

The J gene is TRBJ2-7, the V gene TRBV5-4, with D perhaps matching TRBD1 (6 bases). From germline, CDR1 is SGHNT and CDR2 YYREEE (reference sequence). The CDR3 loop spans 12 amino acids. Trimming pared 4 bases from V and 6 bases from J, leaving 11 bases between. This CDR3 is CASSRGGSEQYF. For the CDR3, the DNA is TGTGCCAGCAGCAGAGGGGGAAGCGAGCAGTACTTC.

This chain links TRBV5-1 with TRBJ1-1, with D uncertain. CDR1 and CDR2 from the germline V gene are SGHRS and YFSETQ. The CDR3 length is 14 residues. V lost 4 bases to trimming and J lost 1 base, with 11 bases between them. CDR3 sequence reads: CASSPFAGNTEAFF. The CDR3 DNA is TGCGCCAGCAGCCCCTTCGCGGGGAACACTGAAGCTTTCTTT.

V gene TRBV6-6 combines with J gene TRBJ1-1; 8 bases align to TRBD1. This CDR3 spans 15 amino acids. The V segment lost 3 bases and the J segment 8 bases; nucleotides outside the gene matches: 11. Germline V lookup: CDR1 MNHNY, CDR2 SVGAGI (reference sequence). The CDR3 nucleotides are TGTGCCAGCAGTTATTCCGCAGGGGGCACGGGGGAAGCTTTCTTT. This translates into CASSYSAGGTGEAFF.

CDR3 amino acids: CAWRGRTGAEAFF. The CDR3, as DNA: TGTGCCTGGAGGGGGAGGACTGGGGCTGAAGCTTTCTTT. The rearrangement links TRBV30 to TRBJ1-1; D not certain. Trimming removed 3 bases at V and 6 bases at J, with 14 bases between. The germline gives CDR1 GTSNPN, CDR2 SVGIG (reference sequence). CDR3 length: 13 residues. Combining the CDR3 with reference TRBV30 and TRBJ1-1 gives the whole variable domain SQTIHQWPATLVQPVGSPLSLECTVEGTSNPNLYWYRQAAGRGLQLLFYSVGIGQISSEVPQNLSASRPQDRQFILSSKKLLLSDSGFYLCAWRGRTGAEAFFGQGTRLTVV.

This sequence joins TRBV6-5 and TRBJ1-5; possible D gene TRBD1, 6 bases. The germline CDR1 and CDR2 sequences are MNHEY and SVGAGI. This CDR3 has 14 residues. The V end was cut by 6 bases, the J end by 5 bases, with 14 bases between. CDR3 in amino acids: CASSSTGFYQPQHF. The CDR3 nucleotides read TGTGCCAGCAGCTCTACAGGGTTCTATCAGCCCCAGCATTTT.

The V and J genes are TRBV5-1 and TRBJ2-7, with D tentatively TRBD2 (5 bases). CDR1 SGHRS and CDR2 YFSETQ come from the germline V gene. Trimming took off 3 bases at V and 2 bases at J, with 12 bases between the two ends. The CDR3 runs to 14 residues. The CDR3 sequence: CASSSSSLTYEQYF. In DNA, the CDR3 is TGCGCCAGCAGCTCCTCTAGCCTGACCTACGAGCAGTACTTC.

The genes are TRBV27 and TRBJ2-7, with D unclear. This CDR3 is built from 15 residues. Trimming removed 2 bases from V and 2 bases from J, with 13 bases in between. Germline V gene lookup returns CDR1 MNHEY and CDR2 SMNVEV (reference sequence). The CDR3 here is CASSLTGRETYEQYF. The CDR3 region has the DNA TGTGCCAGCAGTTTAACCGGCCGCGAAACCTACGAGCAGTACTTC.

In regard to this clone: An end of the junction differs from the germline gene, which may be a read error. CDR3 DNA sequence: TGCGCCAGCAGCCAACAGGCCGGGACTAGCAGAGATACGCAGTATTTT. This encodes CASSQQAGTSRDTQYF. The chain uses TRBV4-1 and TRBJ2-3; 9 positions match TRBD2. This CDR3 region has 16 residues. CDR1 is MGHRA, CDR2 YSYEKL, per germline.

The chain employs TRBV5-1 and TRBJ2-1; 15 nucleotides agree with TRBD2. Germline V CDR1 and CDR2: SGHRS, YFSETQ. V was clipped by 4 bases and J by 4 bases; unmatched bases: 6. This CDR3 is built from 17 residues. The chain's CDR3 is CASSRGLAGGQYNEQFF. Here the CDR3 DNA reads TGCGCCAGCAGCCGGGGACTAGCGGGAGGCCAGTACAATGAGCAGTTCTTC.

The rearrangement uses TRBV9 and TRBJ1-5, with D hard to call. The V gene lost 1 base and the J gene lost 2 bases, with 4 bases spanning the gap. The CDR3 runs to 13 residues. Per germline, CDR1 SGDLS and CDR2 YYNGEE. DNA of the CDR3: TGTGCCAGCAGCGTACTTGGCAATCAGCCCCAGCATTTT. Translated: CASSVLGNQPQHF.

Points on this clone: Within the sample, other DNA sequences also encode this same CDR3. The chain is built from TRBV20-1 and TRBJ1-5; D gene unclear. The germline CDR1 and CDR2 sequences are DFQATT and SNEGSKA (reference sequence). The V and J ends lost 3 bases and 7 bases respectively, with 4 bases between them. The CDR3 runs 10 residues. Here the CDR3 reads CSASGQPQHF. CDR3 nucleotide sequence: TGCAGTGCTAGTGGACAGCCCCAGCATTTT.

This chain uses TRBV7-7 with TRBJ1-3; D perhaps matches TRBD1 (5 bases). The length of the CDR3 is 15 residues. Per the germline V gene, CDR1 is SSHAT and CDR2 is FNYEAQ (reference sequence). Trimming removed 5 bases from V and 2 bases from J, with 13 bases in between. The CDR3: CASSLDRNTGNTIYF. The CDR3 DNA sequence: TGTGCCAGCAGCCTTGACAGAAACACTGGAAACACCATATATTTT.

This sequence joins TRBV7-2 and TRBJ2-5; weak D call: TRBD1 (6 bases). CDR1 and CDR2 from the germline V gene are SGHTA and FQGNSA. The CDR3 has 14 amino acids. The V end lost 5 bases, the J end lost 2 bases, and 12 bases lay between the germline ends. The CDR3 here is CASSRFTGQETQYF. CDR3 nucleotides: TGTGCCAGCAGCCGATTTACAGGGCAAGAGACCCAGTACTTC.

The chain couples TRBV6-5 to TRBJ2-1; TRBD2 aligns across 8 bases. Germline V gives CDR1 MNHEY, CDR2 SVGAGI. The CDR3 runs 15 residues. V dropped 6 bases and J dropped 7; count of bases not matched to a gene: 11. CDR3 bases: TGTGCCAGCAGCACCGGGACTAGTAATGATAATGAGCAGTTCTTC. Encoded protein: CASSTGTSNDNEQFF.